These 6 T cell receptor beta chains originate from one sample sequenced in a study of OX40 agonist ivuxolimab in advanced cancers. TCRdb's table, derived via immunoSEQ multiplex PCR, lists solely in-frame clones and lacks some. The sample lists tens of thousands of clones; around 90% were seen once. The sequenced sample was CD4+ or CD8+ T cells sorted from blood, obtained in a trial of the OX40 agonist ivuxolimab. Every receptor here comes from an adult with an advanced solid tumor such as melanoma, head and neck, liver or kidney cancer.

V and J are TRBV21-1 and TRBJ1-2. TRBV21-1 counts as a pseudogene. CDR3 length: 16 residues. The DNA of the CDR3 is TGTGCCAGCAGCAAAGCGTTTCCGATGGGATGTCATGGCTACACCTTC. Translation: CASSKAFPMGCHGYTF.

The genes are TRBV9 and TRBJ2-1, with 7 bases aligning to TRBD1. The CDR3 consists of 16 residues. With V trimmed by 4 bases and J by 0 bases, 7 bases remained unmatched. Germline CDR1 SGDLS, CDR2 YYNGEE. CDR3 loop: CASSLQQGRSYNEQFF. The CDR3 nucleotides read TGTGCCAGCAGCTTACAACAGGGGCGCTCCTACAATGAGCAGTTCTTC. Full variable domain (missing parts from reference TRBV9 and TRBJ2-1): DSGVTQTPKHLITATGQRVTLRCSPRSGDLSVYWYQQSLDQGLQFLIQYYNGEERAKGNILERFSAQQFPDLHSELNLSSLELGDSALYFCASSLQQGRSYNEQFFGPGTRLTVL.

The chain is built from TRBV7-9 and TRBJ2-1; D not resolved. The CDR3 spans 15 residues. The V gene's germline CDR1 is SEHNR and CDR2 FQNEAQ (reference sequence). Between the trimmed V and J ends, which lost 1 base and 8 bases, there was a span of 15 bases. CDR3: CASSLVETRSHEQFF. CDR3 DNA: TGTGCCAGCAGCTTAGTGGAGACCAGGAGCCATGAGCAGTTCTTC.

This chain joins TRBV11-2 and TRBJ2-5; 8 bases line up with TRBD1. The CDR3 is made up of 17 amino acids. The ends lost 5 bases at V and 1 base at J; junction bases unmatched: 12. Germline V gene sequence: CDR1 SGHAT, CDR2 FQNNGV. The CDR3 DNA reads as TGTGCCAGCAGCCCCCCCCGGGACAGGCCTTTCCAAGAGACCCAGTACTTC. Translated: CASSPPRDRPFQETQYF.

The rearrangement uses TRBV4-3 and TRBJ1-6; weak D call: TRBD1 (5 bases). The CDR3 length is 15 residues. From germline, CDR1 is LGHNA and CDR2 YSLEER. Trimming took 0 bases from V and 10 from J, leaving 13 bases between them. In DNA form, the CDR3 reads TGCGCCAGCAGCCAAGATCCAGGGTCAGACTCACCCCTCCACTTT. This sequence encodes CASSQDPGSDSPLHF.

This clone was seen only a few times. Other nucleotide sequences in the sample specify the same CDR3. J is TRBJ2-3 and V is TRBV7-8; 11 positions agree with TRBD2. Germline V gene sequence: CDR1 SGHVS, CDR2 FQNEAQ. Unmatched junction bases numbered 5, after V lost 4 bases and J lost 2 bases. The CDR3 is 16 residues long. This CDR3 is CASSSSGGTITDTQYF. For the CDR3, the DNA is TGTGCCAGCAGCTCTAGCGGGGGGACGATCACAGATACGCAGTATTTT.